This passage covers 28 T cell receptor beta chains from one sample sequenced in a study of cytomegalovirus exposure and HLA in healthy donors. Amplification used 60 Vbeta primers and 13 Jbeta primers. Method: immunoSEQ multiplex PCR; TCRdb's copy keeps in-frame clones and lacks some. The table shows about 250,000 clones, with 80% to 95% occurring only once. Input material: PBMCs. Receptors originate from a girl aged 2-15 years in good health and CMV-seronegative.

The CDR3 coding sequence is TGTGCCAGCAGTGCAGGACACCGCTACGAGCAGTACTTC. It yields the protein CASSAGHRYEQYF. The chain joins TRBV25-1 to TRBJ2-7, with D maybe TRBD1 (5 bases). V gave up 4 bases and J gave up 3 bases, with 10 bases separating them. This CDR3 is 13 amino acids long. Germline-derived CDR1 and CDR2 are MGHDK and SYGVNS.

The rearrangement joins TRBV7-9 to TRBJ2-7; 8 bases line up with TRBD1. Unmatched junction bases numbered 16, after V lost 4 bases and J lost 5 bases. The CDR3 has 17 residues. From germline, CDR1 is SEHNR and CDR2 FQNEAQ (reference sequence). CDR3 in DNA: TGTGCCAGCAGCTCAATGTTGCCGGGACAGGCTGGAGACGAGCAGTACTTC. Encoded protein: CASSSMLPGQAGDEQYF. The full variable domain, rest sourced from reference TRBV7-9 and TRBJ2-7, is DTGVSQNPRHKITKRGQNVTFRCDPISEHNRLYWYRQTLGQGPEFLTYFQNEAQLEKSRLLSDRFSAERPKGSFSTLEIQRTEQGDSAMYLCASSSMLPGQAGDEQYFGPGTRLTVT.

The chain links TRBV30 to TRBJ2-7; D possibly corresponds to TRBD2 (5 bases). Germline CDR1 and CDR2: GTSNPN and SVGIG (reference sequence). This CDR3 has 17 residues. The V end lost 0 bases, the J end lost 0 bases, and 18 bases lay between the germline ends. The CDR3 loop reads CAWSVYFGLSISYEQYF. In nucleotides, the CDR3 is TGTGCCTGGAGTGTTTATTTCGGACTTTCCATCTCCTACGAGCAGTACTTC.

V gene TRBV18 combines with J gene TRBJ1-3; 7 bases fit TRBD1. The CDR3 length is 15 residues. CDR1 is KGHSH, CDR2 LQKENI, per germline. V was clipped by 0 bases and J by 2 bases; unmatched bases: 1. CDR3 coding DNA: TGTGCCAGCTCACCACCACAGGGGACTGGAAACACCATATATTTT. Translated: CASSPPQGTGNTIYF.

This chain uses TRBV7-8 with TRBJ2-5; TRBD2 might be the D (6 bases). Germline assignment: CDR1 SGHVS and CDR2 FQNEAQ. The CDR3 sequence is 13 residues long. Deletions cut 4 bases from V and 2 bases from J, with 8 bases between. CDR3 region: CASSYSGQETQYF. CDR3 coding DNA: TGTGCCAGCAGCTATAGCGGACAAGAGACCCAGTACTTC.

The gene calls are TRBV18 and TRBJ1-5; TRBD1 matches 7 bases. This CDR3 is built from 15 residues. Germline CDR1 and CDR2: KGHSH and LQKENI. Trimming at V came to 5 bases and at J to 4 bases, leaving 8 bases not matched to a gene. The CDR3 loop is CASSMTQQGNQPQHF. The CDR3 nucleotides read TGTGCCAGCTCAATGACCCAACAGGGGAATCAGCCCCAGCATTTT.

This chain connects TRBV5-4 to TRBJ2-5; D not resolved. CDR1 is SGHNT and CDR2 is YYREEE in the germline V gene (reference sequence). CDR3 size: 17 residues. V lost 0 bases to trimming and J lost 1 base, with 16 bases between them. The CDR3 region has the DNA TGTGCCAGCAGCTTGGGCCCGAGCTTTCCCGTCCAAGAGACCCAGTACTTC. It translates to CASSLGPSFPVQETQYF. Supplemented by reference TRBV5-4 and TRBJ2-5, the full variable domain reads ETGVTQSPTHLIKTRGQQVTLRCSSQSGHNTVSWYQQALGQGPQFIFQYYREEENGRGNFPPRFSGLQFPNYSSELNVNALELDDSALYLCASSLGPSFPVQETQYFGPGTRLLVL.

This clone appeared a single time. V and J are TRBV10-3 and TRBJ1-5, with 8 nucleotides matching TRBD1. V trimming: 6 bases; J trimming: 0 bases; junction bases outside the gene matches: 4. The CDR3 spans 15 residues. Per germline, CDR1 ENHRY and CDR2 SYGVKD. CDR3 in amino acids: CAISSGQGSNQPQHF. The CDR3 nucleotides read TGTGCCATCAGCTCCGGACAGGGTAGCAATCAGCCCCAGCATTTT.

The V gene is TRBV28, the J gene TRBJ1-2; maybe TRBD1 (6 bases). Deletions cut 2 bases from V and 0 bases from J, with 16 bases between. Looked up from germline, CDR1 is MDHEN and CDR2 is SYDVKM. The CDR3 length is 17 residues. CDR3 in amino acids: CASSLRGGRLANYGYTF. The CDR3 nucleotides are TGTGCCAGCAGTTTACGCGGGGGCCGGCTTGCTAACTATGGCTACACCTTC.

V gene TRBV28 combines with J gene TRBJ2-7; 9 positions agree with TRBD1. With 6 bases clipped from V and 4 bases from J, the junction kept 4 bases outside the gene matches. CDR3 length equals 13 residues. Germline CDR1 MDHEN, CDR2 SYDVKM. The CDR3 spells CASRGTGLYEQYF. The CDR3 region has the DNA TGTGCCAGCAGGGGGACAGGGTTATACGAGCAGTACTTC.

The CDR3 sequence is CASSLLAGSYNEQFF. The CDR3 DNA is TGTGCCAGCAGTCTACTAGCGGGGTCATACAATGAGCAGTTCTTC. V gene TRBV27 combines with J gene TRBJ2-1, with 10 bases fitting TRBD2. In germline, CDR1 is MNHEY, CDR2 SMNVEV (reference sequence). V trimming: 5 bases; J trimming: 4 bases; junction bases outside the gene matches: 5. CDR3 length: 15 residues.

The V gene is TRBV5-6, the J gene TRBJ2-2; no firm D call. Trimming took 0 bases from V and 8 from J, leaving 5 bases between them. CDR1 and CDR2 (germline): SGHDT, YYEEEE. The CDR3 loop spans 12 amino acids. The CDR3 DNA reads as TGTGCCAGCAGCTTGGCGGTGGGGGAGCTGTTTTTT. Translated: CASSLAVGELFF. The variable domain in full, with the rest retrieved from reference TRBV5-6 and TRBJ2-2, is DAGVTQSPTHLIKTRGQQVTLRCSPKSGHDTVSWYQQALGQGPQFIFQYYEEEERQRGNFPDRFSGHQFPNYSSELNVNALLLGDSALYLCASSLAVGELFFGEGSRLTVL.

The chain has TRBV7-8 and TRBJ2-7, with 9 nucleotides matching TRBD1. The V segment lost 3 bases and the J segment 4 bases; nucleotides outside the gene matches: 4. The CDR3 spans 14 residues. The germline V gene encodes CDR1 SGHVS and CDR2 FQNEAQ. CDR3 region: CASSFGTGSYEQYF. CDR3 sequence (DNA): TGTGCCAGCAGCTTTGGGACAGGGAGTTACGAGCAGTACTTC.

This chain uses TRBV9 with TRBJ2-1, with TRBD2 matching 12 bases. This CDR3 region has 17 residues. With 4 bases clipped from V and 7 bases from J, the junction kept 12 bases outside the gene matches. The germline V gene encodes CDR1 SGDLS and CDR2 YYNGEE. The CDR3 loop is CASSFEETSGSLNEQFF. In DNA, the CDR3 is TGTGCCAGCAGCTTCGAAGAGACTAGCGGGAGTCTTAATGAGCAGTTCTTC.

The CDR3 coding sequence is TGTGCCAGCAGTCAACTAACCCACTCACCTTACGAGCAGTACTTC. It specifies CASSQLTHSPYEQYF. V and J are TRBV28 and TRBJ2-7; D ambiguous. Per germline, CDR1 MDHEN and CDR2 SYDVKM. V lost 5 bases to trimming and J lost 4 bases, with 18 bases between them. This CDR3 region has 15 residues.

V usage is TRBV6-5 and J usage is TRBJ1-1; D not certain. The CDR3 spans 14 residues. The germline CDR1 and CDR2 sequences are MNHEY and SVGAGI. The V end was cut by 5 bases, the J end by 4 bases, with 14 bases between. The CDR3 DNA reads TGTGCCAGCAGTGCCTCAGGAAGGCGCACTGAAGCTTTCTTT. This gives the protein CASSASGRRTEAFF.

V usage is TRBV11-2 and J usage is TRBJ2-7, with D perhaps matching TRBD1 (6 bases). Germline lookup yields CDR1 SGHAT and CDR2 FQNNGV. This CDR3 contains 14 residues. Trimming shortened V by 5 bases and J by 6 bases, and 17 bases separated the two germline ends. CDR3: CASSPGAPPLEQYF. The CDR3 nucleotides read TGTGCCAGCAGCCCAGGGGCACCCCCACTCGAGCAGTACTTC.

The chain is built from TRBV19 and TRBJ2-1, with D maybe TRBD2 (5 bases). The CDR3 is 15 residues long. The germline CDR1 and CDR2 sequences are LNHDA and SQIVND (reference sequence). Trimming left V 2 bases short and J 9 bases short, with 17 bases between. The CDR3 coding sequence is TGTGCCAGTAGTATAAGCGGTCCCGCATCCAGTGAGCAGTTCTTC. Protein: CASSISGPASSEQFF.

This clone came up once. This same CDR3 is encoded by further DNA sequences in the sample. The chain links TRBV6-5 to TRBJ2-3; D remains ambiguous. CDR3 length: 12 amino acids. Deletions cut 2 bases from V and 5 bases from J, with 5 bases between. The V gene's germline CDR1 is MNHEY and CDR2 SVGAGI. CDR3 in amino acids: CASSYPGDTQYF. In DNA, the CDR3 is TGTGCCAGCAGTTACCCGGGAGATACGCAGTATTTT.

The J gene is TRBJ2-1, the V gene TRBV5-1, with 9 bases aligning to TRBD2. The CDR3 contains 17 residues. CDR1 SGHRS and CDR2 YFSETQ come from the germline V gene. J gave up 2 bases and V 2 bases, and 8 bases lay outside the gene matches. The CDR3 loop is CASSFGGGGRAYNEQFF. CDR3 nucleotide sequence: TGCGCCAGCAGCTTCGGTGGCGGCGGGAGGGCCTACAATGAGCAGTTCTTC.

This chain connects TRBV7-9 to TRBJ1-2; D not certain. The CDR3 contains 14 residues. V was clipped by 5 bases and J by 4 bases, with 14 bases between them. Germline CDR1 reads SEHNR; CDR2 reads FQNEAQ (reference sequence). This CDR3 reads CASSGPRLGYGYTF. The CDR3 bases are TGTGCCAGCAGCGGCCCTAGGTTGGGCTATGGCTACACCTTC.

The chain carries TRBV7-9 and TRBJ2-5; D remains unclear. The CDR3 covers 14 residues. Trimming removed 4 bases at V and 2 bases at J, with 11 bases between. Germline values: CDR1 SEHNR, CDR2 FQNEAQ (reference sequence). The CDR3 sequence is CASSWFTSQETQYF. The CDR3 nucleotides are TGTGCCAGCAGCTGGTTCACATCACAAGAGACCCAGTACTTC.

J is TRBJ2-1 and V is TRBV27; no reliable D call. The CDR3 is 15 residues long. Germline V gives CDR1 MNHEY, CDR2 SMNVEV (reference sequence). V lost 0 bases, J lost 5 bases, and 11 bases lay in between. The chain's CDR3 is CASSLSFRLNNEQFF. The CDR3 DNA follows: TGTGCCAGCAGTTTATCTTTCAGACTCAACAATGAGCAGTTCTTC.

This chain uses TRBV5-4 with TRBJ2-6; TRBD1 matches at 7 bases. In germline, CDR1 is SGHNT, CDR2 YYREEE (reference sequence). The CDR3 length is 17 residues. J was trimmed by 0 bases and V by 0 bases; bases with no gene match: 3. The CDR3 loop is CASSLGYRGSGANVLTF. In DNA, the CDR3 is TGTGCCAGCAGCTTGGGATACAGGGGCTCTGGGGCCAACGTCCTGACTTTC.

This sequence joins TRBV10-3 and TRBJ2-3, with TRBD1 matching 12 bases. Trimming removed 3 bases from V and 4 bases from J; junction bases left unmatched: 5. This CDR3 is 16 amino acids long. The germline V gene encodes CDR1 ENHRY and CDR2 SYGVKD. The chain's CDR3 is CAISDPGQGASDTQYF. The DNA of the CDR3 is TGTGCCATCAGTGATCCGGGACAGGGGGCTTCAGATACGCAGTATTTT.

CDR3 DNA: TGTGCCAGCAGGTGGACAGGGGGGTCTGAAAAACTGTTTTTT. This translates into CASRWTGGSEKLFF. This sequence joins TRBV27 and TRBJ1-4; 10 bases map to TRBD1. Per the germline V gene, CDR1 is MNHEY and CDR2 is SMNVEV (reference sequence). CDR3 length: 14 residues. V lost 6 bases to trimming and J lost 7 bases; unmatched junction nucleotides: 5.

This rearrangement joins TRBV7-2 to TRBJ1-1, with 9 bases matching TRBD1. Unmatched junction bases numbered 4, after V lost 5 bases and J lost 3 bases. The CDR3 runs to 14 residues. The germline V gene has CDR1 SGHTA and CDR2 FQGNSA. The CDR3 DNA reads as TGTGCCAGCAGCGAGGACAGGGGCTACACTGAAGCTTTCTTT. It yields the protein CASSEDRGYTEAFF.

V usage is TRBV7-9 and J usage is TRBJ2-7, with 16 bases fitting TRBD2. This CDR3 has 17 amino acids. Germline loops: CDR1 SEHNR, CDR2 FQNEAQ (reference sequence). The trim removed 5 bases at V and 5 bases at J, leaving 9 bases unmatched. The CDR3 nucleotides read TGTGCCAGCAGCCCCGTCCGTGGGACTAGCGGGAGGGACGAGCAGTACTTC. Its translation is CASSPVRGTSGRDEQYF.